This T cell receptor beta chain is from a study of T cells after yellow fever vaccination. Study summary: Researchers used SMART-Seq v4 Ultra Low Input to prepare fractions that had low cell numbers. The study's findings and limits: Post-booster samples contained most primary-vaccination clones (approximately 95% CD4, approximately 88% CD8). In FACS-sorted repertoires, abundant clonotypes from the bulk population could appear as contaminants.

TCRdb analysed the 5' RACE reads with MiXCR anew, one entry per CDR3 protein. Of just under 600,000 distinct CDR3 sequences listed, about 13% are singletons. Remarks on this clonotype: Its antigen is currently unknown.

This CDR3 has 17 residues. Germline V lookup: CDR1 LGHDT, CDR2 YNNKEL (reference sequence). The junction had 6 bases not matched to a gene; V was cut back by 0 bases and J by 2 bases. This TCR was recovered from a young man who received the YFV17D yellow fever vaccine. The material sequenced was PBMCs, taken on the day of the yellow fever booster vaccination. This chain joins TRBV3-1 and TRBJ2-5; TRBD2 agrees at 10 bases. This chain's CDR3 is CASSQDGLADYQETQYF. The CDR3 nucleotides are TGTGCCAGCAGCCAAGACGGACTAGCGGATTATCAAGAGACCCAGTACTTC.